The present TCR beta chain was sequenced within a study of CD8 T cells in ankylosing spondylitis. Germline V CDR1 and CDR2: SQVTM, ANQGSEA. The CDR3 extends over 13 amino acids. V was pared by 5 bases and J by 5 bases, with 16 bases between. This clonotype was observed a handful of times. Using quantitative 5'-RACE with molecular barcodes, the authors made TCR beta libraries. TCRdb itself ran the 5' RACE reads through MiXCR, one entry per CDR3 protein. The sample has about 240,000 distinct CDR3 sequences; around 9.2% are singletons. The receptor comes from a male donor with ankylosing spondylitis or in good health (not recorded which). The chain recombines TRBV29-1 with TRBJ2-7; perhaps TRBD1 as D (5 bases). The specimen was blood, either unsorted or a sorted T cell fraction (not recorded which). The chain's CDR3 is CSVLWGPSDEQYF. The CDR3, as DNA: TGCAGCGTTCTTTGGGGCCCCTCGGACGAGCAGTACTTC.